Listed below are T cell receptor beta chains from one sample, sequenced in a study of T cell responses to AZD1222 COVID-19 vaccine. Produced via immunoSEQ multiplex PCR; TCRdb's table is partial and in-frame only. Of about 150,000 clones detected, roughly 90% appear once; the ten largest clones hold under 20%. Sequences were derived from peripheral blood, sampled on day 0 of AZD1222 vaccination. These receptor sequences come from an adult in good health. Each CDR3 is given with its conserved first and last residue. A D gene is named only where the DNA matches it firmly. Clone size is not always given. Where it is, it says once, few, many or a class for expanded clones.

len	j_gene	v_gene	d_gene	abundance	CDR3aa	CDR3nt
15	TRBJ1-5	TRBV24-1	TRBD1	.	CATSEGQGVNQPQHF	TGTGCCACCAGTGAGGGACAGGGGGTCAATCAGCCCCAGCATTTT
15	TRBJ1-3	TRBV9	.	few	CASSEDPFSGNTIYF	TGTGCCAGCAGCGAGGACCCCTTCTCTGGAAACACCATATATTTT
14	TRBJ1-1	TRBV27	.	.	CASSFGGLNTEAFF	TGTGCCAGCAGTTTTGGGGGATTGAACACTGAAGCTTTCTTT
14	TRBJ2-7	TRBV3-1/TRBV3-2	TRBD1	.	CASSHRTGRYEQYF	TGTGCCAGCAGCCATAGGACAGGGCGCTACGAGCAGTACTTC
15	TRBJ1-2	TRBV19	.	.	CASSMWDRSFYGYTF	TGTGCCAGTAGTATGTGGGACCGCTCCTTCTATGGCTACACCTTC
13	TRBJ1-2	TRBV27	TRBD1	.	CASSSDRSLGYTF	TGTGCCAGCAGTTCGGACAGGTCTTTAGGCTACACCTTC
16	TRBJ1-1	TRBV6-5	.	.	CASSYPTGKWNTEAFF	TGTGCCAGCAGTTACCCCACAGGGAAGTGGAACACTGAAGCTTTCTTT
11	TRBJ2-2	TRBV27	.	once	CASSLRGELFF	TGTGCCAGCAGTTTAAGGGGGGAGCTGTTTTTT
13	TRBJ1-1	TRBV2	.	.	CATSASLGTEAFF	TGTGCCACTAGTGCATCCCTTGGGACTGAAGCTTTCTTT
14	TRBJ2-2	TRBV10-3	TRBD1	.	CATTQGMNTGELFF	TGTGCCACCACACAGGGGATGAACACCGGGGAGCTGTTTTTT
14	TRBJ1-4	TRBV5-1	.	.	CASRGPVHNEKLFF	TGCGCCAGCAGGGGTCCGGTTCATAATGAAAAACTGTTTTTT
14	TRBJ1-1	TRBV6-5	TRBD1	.	CASRRTGEATEAFF	TGTGCCAGCAGAAGGACAGGGGAAGCCACTGAAGCTTTCTTT
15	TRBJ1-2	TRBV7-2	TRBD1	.	CASSLRQGEGYGYTF	TGTGCCAGCAGCTTACGACAGGGGGAGGGCTATGGCTACACCTTC
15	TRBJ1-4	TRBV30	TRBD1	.	CAWSVRTGGREKLFF	TGTGCCTGGAGTGTAAGAACAGGGGGCAGGGAAAAACTGTTTTTT
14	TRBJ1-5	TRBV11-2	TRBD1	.	CASSRDRINQPQHF	TGTGCCAGCAGCCGGGACAGAATCAATCAGCCCCAGCATTTT
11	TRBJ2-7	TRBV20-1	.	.	CSAGPVYEQYF	TGCAGTGCTGGCCCGGTATACGAGCAGTACTTC
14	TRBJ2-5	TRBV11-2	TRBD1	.	CASRTTGGRETQYF	TGTGCCAGCAGAACAACAGGGGGCAGGGAGACCCAGTACTTC
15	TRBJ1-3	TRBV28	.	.	CASSFPAASGNTIYF	TGTGCCAGCAGTTTTCCTGCAGCCTCTGGAAACACCATATATTTT
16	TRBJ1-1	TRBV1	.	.	CTSSQAREGLNTEAFF	TGCACCAGCAGCCAAGCCAGGGAGGGGCTCAACACTGAAGCTTTCTTT
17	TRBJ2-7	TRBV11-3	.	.	CASSFPGEGTLFYEQYF	TGTGCCAGCAGCTTCCCCGGGGAAGGAACCCTCTTCTACGAGCAGTACTTC
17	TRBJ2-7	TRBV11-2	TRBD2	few	CASSSGLAGPRSYEQYF	TGTGCCAGCAGCTCCGGACTAGCGGGACCCCGTTCCTACGAGCAGTACTTC
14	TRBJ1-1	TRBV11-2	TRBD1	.	CASRPGTGGTEAFF	TGTGCCAGCAGACCCGGGACAGGGGGCACTGAAGCTTTCTTT
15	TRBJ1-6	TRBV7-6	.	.	CASSLASMGNSPLHF	TGTGCCAGCAGCTTAGCCAGCATGGGAAATTCACCCCTCCACTTT
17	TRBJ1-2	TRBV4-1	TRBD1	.	CASSQGITGQGLEGYTF	TGCGCCAGCAGCCAAGGTATCACGGGACAGGGGTTGGAGGGCTACACCTTC
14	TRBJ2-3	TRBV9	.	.	CASSVDGGSDTQYF	TGTGCCAGCAGCGTAGACGGGGGCTCAGATACGCAGTATTTT
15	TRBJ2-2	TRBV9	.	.	CASSVESHRAGELFF	TGTGCCAGCAGCGTAGAAAGTCACAGGGCCGGGGAGCTGTTTTTT
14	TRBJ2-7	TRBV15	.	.	CATSRERDWGEQYF	TGTGCCACCAGCAGAGAGAGGGACTGGGGAGAGCAGTACTTC
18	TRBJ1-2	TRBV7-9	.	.	CASSPTLGQPNLNYGYTF	TGTGCCAGCAGCCCTACCCTTGGACAGCCGAACCTTAACTATGGCTACACCTTC
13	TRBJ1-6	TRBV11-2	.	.	CASSLGVNSPLHF	TGTGCCAGCAGCTTAGGAGTAAATTCACCCCTCCACTTT
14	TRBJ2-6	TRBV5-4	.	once	CASSSDSGANVLTF	TGTGCCAGCAGTTCGGATTCTGGGGCCAACGTCCTGACTTTC
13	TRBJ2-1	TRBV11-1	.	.	CASSLSLNNEQFF	TGTGCCAGCAGCTTAAGCCTGAACAATGAGCAGTTCTTC
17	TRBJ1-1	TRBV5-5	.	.	CASSLAARGVWDTEAFF	TGTGCCAGCAGCTTGGCCGCCCGGGGGGTTTGGGACACTGAAGCTTTCTTT
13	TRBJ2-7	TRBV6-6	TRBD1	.	CASGGTGRYEQYF	TGTGCCAGCGGTGGGACAGGGAGGTACGAGCAGTACTTC
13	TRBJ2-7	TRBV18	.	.	CASSSVSSYEQYF	TGTGCCAGCTCCTCCGTCAGCTCCTACGAGCAGTACTTC
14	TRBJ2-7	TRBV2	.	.	CASSEGRQSYEQYF	TGTGCCAGCAGTGAGGGGCGCCAGTCCTACGAGCAGTACTTC
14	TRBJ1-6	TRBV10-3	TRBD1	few	CATRTTGDNSPLHF	TGTGCCACCAGAACGACAGGGGATAATTCACCCCTCCACTTT
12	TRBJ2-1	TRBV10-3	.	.	CAISGQYNEQFF	TGTGCCATCAGTGGACAATACAATGAGCAGTTCTTC
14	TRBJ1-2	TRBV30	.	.	CAWSGGLGYYGYTF	TGTGCCTGGAGTGGAGGTCTTGGCTACTATGGCTACACCTTC
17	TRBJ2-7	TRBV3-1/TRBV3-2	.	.	CASSQKRGRRASYEQYF	TGTGCCAGCAGCCAAAAGAGAGGACGTAGAGCCTCCTACGAGCAGTACTTC